Sequencing of this T cell receptor beta chain was carried out in a study of T cell responses to AZD1222 COVID-19 vaccine. Study at large: The study pooled second doses at about 4 or about 12 weeks. Study findings and constraints: Donors in the cohort were predominantly white British and more often female, and clonal diversity was possibly underestimated. Vaccine-related CD4 TCRs covered spike, predominating at 160-218 and 743-854.

The CDR3 is made up of 16 amino acids. The germline CDR1 and CDR2 sequences are MNHNS and SASEGT. Trimming at V came to 4 bases and at J to 5 bases, leaving 9 bases not matched to a gene. Measured with immunoSEQ multiplex PCR; TCRdb has only the in-frame clones, and not every one. The sample lists around 52,000 clones, roughly 86% seen once, with over 15% in the top ten. On this clone itself: Its antigen is not known.

This TCR came from an adult in good health. The chain has TRBV6-1 and TRBJ2-3, with 10 bases lining up with TRBD1. Sequences were derived from peripheral blood, sampled on day 0 of AZD1222 vaccination. CDR3: CASSAIWTGGGDTQYF. CDR3 bases: TGTGCCAGCAGTGCAATTTGGACAGGGGGAGGAGATACGCAGTATTTT.